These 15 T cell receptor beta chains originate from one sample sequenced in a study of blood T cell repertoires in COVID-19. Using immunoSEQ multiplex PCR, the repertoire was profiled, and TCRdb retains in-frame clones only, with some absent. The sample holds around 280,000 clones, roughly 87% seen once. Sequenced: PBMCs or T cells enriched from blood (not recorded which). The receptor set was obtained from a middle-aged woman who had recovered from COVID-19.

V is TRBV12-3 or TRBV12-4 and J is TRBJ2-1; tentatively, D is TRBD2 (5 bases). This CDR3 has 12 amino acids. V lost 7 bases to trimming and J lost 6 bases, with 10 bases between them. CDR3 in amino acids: CASNAAGNEQFF. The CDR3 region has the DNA TGTGCCAGCAATGCTGCGGGCAATGAGCAGTTCTTC.

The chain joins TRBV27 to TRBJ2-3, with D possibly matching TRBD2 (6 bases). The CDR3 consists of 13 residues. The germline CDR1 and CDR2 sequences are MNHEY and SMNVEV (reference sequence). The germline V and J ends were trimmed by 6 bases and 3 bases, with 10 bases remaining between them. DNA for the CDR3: TGTGCCAGCAGGGCGGGAATGACAGATACGCAGTATTTT. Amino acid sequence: CASRAGMTDTQYF.

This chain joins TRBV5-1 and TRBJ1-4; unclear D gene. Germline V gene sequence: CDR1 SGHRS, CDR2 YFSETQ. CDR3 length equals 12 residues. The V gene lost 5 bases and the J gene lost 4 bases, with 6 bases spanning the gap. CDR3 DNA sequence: TGCGCCAGCAGAGAGTTTAATGAAAAACTGTTTTTT. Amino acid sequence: CASREFNEKLFF.

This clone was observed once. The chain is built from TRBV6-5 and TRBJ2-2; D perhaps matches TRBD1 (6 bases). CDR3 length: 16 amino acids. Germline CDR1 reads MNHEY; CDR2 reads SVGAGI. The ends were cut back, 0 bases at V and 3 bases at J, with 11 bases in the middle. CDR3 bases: TGTGCCAGCAGTTACTCGAGGGACATCTACACCGGGGAGCTGTTTTTT. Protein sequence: CASSYSRDIYTGELFF.

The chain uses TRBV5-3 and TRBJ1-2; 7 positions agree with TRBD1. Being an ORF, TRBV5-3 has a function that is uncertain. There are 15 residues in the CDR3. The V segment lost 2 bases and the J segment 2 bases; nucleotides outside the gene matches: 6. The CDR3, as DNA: TGTGCCAGAAGCTTCGGCGGGACAGCGAACTATGGCTACACCTTC. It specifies CARSFGGTANYGYTF.

CDR3 amino acids: CASEEVWTAQSNYGYTF. The CDR3 DNA is TGTGCCAGCGAAGAGGTTTGGACAGCGCAGTCAAACTATGGCTACACCTTC. V gene TRBV21-1 combines with J gene TRBJ1-2; the D segment call TRBD1 is taken from the table without a DNA check. TRBV21-1 is a known pseudogene. The CDR3 extends over 17 amino acids.

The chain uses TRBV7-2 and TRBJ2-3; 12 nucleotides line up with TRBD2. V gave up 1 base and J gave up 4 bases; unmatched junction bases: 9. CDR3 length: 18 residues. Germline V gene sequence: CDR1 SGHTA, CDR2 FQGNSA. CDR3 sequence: CASSLVLAGGPGADTQYF. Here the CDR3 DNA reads TGTGCCAGCAGCTTAGTGCTAGCGGGAGGGCCCGGGGCAGATACGCAGTATTTT.

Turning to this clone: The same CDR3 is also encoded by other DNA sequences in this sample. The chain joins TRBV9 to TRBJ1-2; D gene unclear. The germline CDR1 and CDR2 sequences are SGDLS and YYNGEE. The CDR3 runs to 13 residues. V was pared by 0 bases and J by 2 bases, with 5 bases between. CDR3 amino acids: CASSVGQNYGYTF. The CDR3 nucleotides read TGTGCCAGCAGCGTAGGTCAGAACTATGGCTACACCTTC.

The CDR3 protein is CASSRGTSGSGYEQFF. The CDR3 coding sequence is TGTGCCAGCAGCCGCGGGACTAGCGGGAGTGGTTATGAGCAGTTCTTC. The chain employs TRBV11-3 and TRBJ2-1, with TRBD2 identical over 14 bases. Trimming at V came to 5 bases and at J to 8 bases, leaving 8 bases not matched to a gene. Per the germline V gene, CDR1 is SGHNT and CDR2 is YENEEA. The CDR3 contains 16 residues.

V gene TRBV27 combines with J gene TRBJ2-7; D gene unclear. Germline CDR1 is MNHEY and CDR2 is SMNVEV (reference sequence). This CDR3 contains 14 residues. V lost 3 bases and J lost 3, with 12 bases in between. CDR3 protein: CASSFQSEYYEQYF. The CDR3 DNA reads TGTGCCAGCAGTTTTCAGAGCGAGTACTACGAGCAGTACTTC.

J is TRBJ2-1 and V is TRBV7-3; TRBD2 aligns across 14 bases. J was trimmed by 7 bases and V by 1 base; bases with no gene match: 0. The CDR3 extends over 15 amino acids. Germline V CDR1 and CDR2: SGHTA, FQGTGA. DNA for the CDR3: TGTGCCAGCAGCTTAAGACTAGCGGGAGGGAATGAGCAGTTCTTC. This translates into CASSLRLAGGNEQFF. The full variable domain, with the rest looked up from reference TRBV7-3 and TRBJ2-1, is GAGVSQTPSNKVTEKGKYVELRCDPISGHTALYWYRQSLGQGPEFLIYFQGTGAADDSGLPNDRFFAVRPEGSVSTLKIQRTERGDSAVYLCASSLRLAGGNEQFFGPGTRLTVL.

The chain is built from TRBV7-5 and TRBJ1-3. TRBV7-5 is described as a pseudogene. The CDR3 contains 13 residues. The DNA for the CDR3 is TGTGCCAGAAGCCGCTGGACTCGAAACACCATATATTTT. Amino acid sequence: CARSRWTRNTIYF.

Here the CDR3 DNA reads TGTGCCAGCAGCTTAACGCGGGAGTGGGATGAGCAGTTCTTC. Residues: CASSLTREWDEQFF. V gene TRBV7-2 combines with J gene TRBJ2-1; TRBD2 agrees at 7 bases. The CDR3 extends over 14 amino acids. CDR1 is SGHTA and CDR2 is FQGNSA in the germline V gene. V was clipped by 2 bases and J by 8 bases; unmatched bases: 6.

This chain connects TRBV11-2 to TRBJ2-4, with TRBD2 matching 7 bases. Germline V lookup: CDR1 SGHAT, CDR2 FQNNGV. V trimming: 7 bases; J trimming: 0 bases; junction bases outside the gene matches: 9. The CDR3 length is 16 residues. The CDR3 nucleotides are TGTGCCAGCACGATAACGGCGGGAGTAGCCAAAAACATTCAGTACTTC. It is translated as CASTITAGVAKNIQYF.

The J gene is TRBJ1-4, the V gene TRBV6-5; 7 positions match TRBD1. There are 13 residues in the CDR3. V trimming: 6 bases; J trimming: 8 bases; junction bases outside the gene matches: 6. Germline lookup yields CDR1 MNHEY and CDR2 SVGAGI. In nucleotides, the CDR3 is TGTGCCAGCAGGCGAGACAGGGACGAAAAACTGTTTTTT. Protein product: CASRRDRDEKLFF.